Listed below are T cell receptor beta chains from one sample, sequenced in a study of cytomegalovirus exposure and HLA in healthy donors. The table came from immunoSEQ multiplex PCR; TCRdb's copy has only in-frame clones and leaves some out. There are about 180,000 clones in the sample; 70% to 85% occur only once, and around 0.69% lies in the top ten. The sequenced sample consisted of PBMCs. These receptors were collected from a woman in her forties in good health and CMV-seronegative. The conserved cysteine and the conserved F or W are not part of the CDR3 here. The order of the fields is clone size, V gene, CDR3 protein. Expanded clones get a size class; other rows say once, few or many, or leave the size out.

once | TRBV7-9 | ASSLSSSGSNQPQH
. | TRBV5-1 | ASRSDTNTGELF
. | TRBV2 | ASSGRTAQH
. | TRBV19 | ASSIAGGPGELF
. | TRBV11-2 | ASSAPRGGGLNYGYT
. | TRBV11-2 | ASSASPRGNTEAF
. | TRBV29-1 | SVGTPAYGYT
. | TRBV19 | AYLRGWFKGTEAF
. | TRBV5-1 | ASSLSGISGANVLT
. | TRBV7-3 | ASSLTVNTEAF
. | TRBV6-1 | ASGSYPEQY
. | TRBV11-2 | ASSRRTLSTDTQY
few | TRBV6-1 | ASSEVTVNSPLH
. | TRBV7-3 | ASSITSGRSTGELF
. | TRBV7-9 | ASSPSESSYNEQF
few | TRBV29-1 | SVYDRGTEAF
. | TRBV4-1 | ASSQDRFGRGTTHTGELF
. | TRBV28 | ASSLPGLNEKLF
. | TRBV6-5 | ASSYVLQNQETQY
. | TRBV28 | ASSLRTSGRVSNEQF
. | TRBV4-1 | ASSQDRGRGGALGANVLT
. | TRBV28 | ASSFLSERTDTQY
. | TRBV7-9 | SSSLGGTVAYEQY
. | TRBV28 | ASTPLGEGMNTEAF
. | TRBV9 | ASSFSDSNESNQPQH
few | TRBV5-6 | ASSWGDSPPNTEAF
. | TRBV28 | ASRKSDRVEETQY
. | TRBV5-6 | ASSFTVRREGDTQY
. | TRBV28 | ASSLGGHSTQPQH
. | TRBV9 | ASSVLTGNTIY
. | TRBV7-2 | ASTVGATSTDTQY
few | TRBV5-1 | ASRPQGAGNSPLH